Sequencing of this T cell receptor beta chain was carried out in a study of vaccination and CD4 T cells after COVID-19. V lost 6 bases and J 0 bases, leaving 12 bases between the germline ends. The CDR3 loop spans 15 amino acids. Germline lookup yields CDR1 MNHNS and CDR2 SASEGT. CD4+ T cells that had been cultured provided DNA sequenced with the Oncomine TCR Beta short-read assay. MiXCR was run by TCRdb on the PCR reads, yielding one entry per CDR3 protein. The sample records 20,000 or so distinct CDR3 sequences, around 50% being singletons. This clonotype was counted only a few times. Its matching antigen is unknown. Documented treatment: roughly 11-day PBMC culture with coronavirus spike peptide pools or control peptides (ViraFEST assay). Under the ViraFEST approach, antigen-specific T cells were expanded with peptide pools and TCRs subsequently sequenced.

The sample comprised CD4+ T cells from blood, cultured in vitro. The receptor was isolated from a human donor who had recovered from COVID-19. This chain uses TRBV6-1 with TRBJ1-5; the D is unclear. Here the CDR3 DNA reads TGTGCCAGCAGCCGAGAAGGCAATAGCAATCAGCCCCAGCATTTT. The encoded protein is CASSREGNSNQPQHF.